Below are 30 T cell receptor beta chains sequenced from a single sample in a study of T-cell reconstitution after alpha-beta-depleted transplantation in children. For TCRbeta, the library was prepared with unique molecular identifiers. TCRdb re-called the PCR reads through MiXCR, storing one row per CDR3 protein. This sample has around 300,000 distinct CDR3 sequences, with around 25% found just once. The sequencing here drew on PBMCs, mostly from graft donor cells, taken 180 days after TCRalphabeta/CD19-depleted stem cell transplant. The receptor source for this set is a male patient younger than 18 who had a stem cell transplant for acute lymphoblastic leukemia, so the T cells may come from the graft donor.

The chain uses TRBV5-1 and TRBJ2-7; no firm D call. This CDR3 has 13 amino acids. Germline CDR1 reads SGHRS; CDR2 reads YFSETQ. Trimming shortened V by 2 bases and J by 3 bases, and 9 bases separated the two germline ends. This CDR3 reads CASSLLVDYEQYF. The CDR3 DNA reads as TGCGCCAGCAGCTTATTAGTAGACTACGAGCAGTACTTC.

The chain joins TRBV19 to TRBJ2-7, with D unclear. V was clipped by 5 bases and J by 2 bases, with 10 bases between them. Germline V gene sequence: CDR1 LNHDA, CDR2 SQIVND (reference sequence). There are 13 residues in the CDR3. The CDR3 spells CASSAFSAYEQYF. DNA for the CDR3: TGTGCCAGTAGTGCCTTCTCGGCCTACGAGCAGTACTTC.

This clonotype was observed a few times. The CDR3 nucleotides are TGCAGTGCTATGAAACAGGCGTTCATGAACACTGAAGCTTTCTTT. The encoded protein is CSAMKQAFMNTEAFF. The chain is built from TRBV20-1 and TRBJ1-1, with D possibly being TRBD1 (5 bases). V gave up 4 bases and J gave up 0 bases, with 15 bases separating them. Germline values: CDR1 DFQATT, CDR2 SNEGSKA (reference sequence). This CDR3 spans 15 amino acids.

This clonotype turned up a few times. This chain joins TRBV20-1 and TRBJ1-2, with TRBD1 as a possible D gene (6 bases). The CDR3 contains 16 residues. Germline values: CDR1 DFQATT, CDR2 SNEGSKA (reference sequence). The V end lost 1 base, the J end lost 0 bases, and 15 bases lay between the germline ends. The CDR3 sequence: CSARVLNREANYGYTF. Written as DNA, the CDR3 is TGCAGTGCTAGAGTACTCAACAGGGAAGCTAACTATGGCTACACCTTC.

V usage is TRBV5-1 and J usage is TRBJ2-1; D is possibly TRBD1 (8 bases). Trimming removed 4 bases from V and 4 bases from J, with 18 bases in between. The CDR3 runs to 16 residues. CDR1 and CDR2 from the germline V gene are SGHRS and YFSETQ. The CDR3: CASSGGGGQAYNEQFF. CDR3 in DNA: TGCGCCAGCAGCGGGGGAGGGGGACAGGCGTACAATGAGCAGTTCTTC.

Points on this clonotype: This clone may be a read error of a much larger clone one base away. This sequence joins TRBV5-1 and TRBJ2-2, with D possibly TRBD2 on 6 matching bases. Germline V CDR1 and CDR2: SGHRS, YFSETQ. The CDR3 is made up of 14 amino acids. The CDR3 spells CACSFGGDTGELFF. The CDR3 nucleotides read TGCGCCTGCAGCTTTGGAGGGGACACCGGGGAGCTGTTTTTT.

The chain links TRBV27 to TRBJ2-4, with D possibly TRBD2 on 5 matching bases. The V end was cut by 6 bases, the J end by 0 bases, with 12 bases between. CDR1 is MNHEY, CDR2 SMNVEV, per germline (reference sequence). The CDR3 consists of 15 residues. In DNA, the CDR3 is TGTGCCAGCAGAACCGGGATATTAGCCAAAAACATTCAGTACTTC. Translated: CASRTGILAKNIQYF.

This clonotype was seen only a few times. The chain joins TRBV5-1 to TRBJ1-2; 7 bases align to TRBD1. The CDR3 runs to 15 residues. The V segment lost 0 bases and the J segment 8 bases; nucleotides outside the gene matches: 10. Germline V gene sequence: CDR1 SGHRS, CDR2 YFSETQ. CDR3 sequence: CASSLVVGGASGYTF. The CDR3 DNA reads as TGCGCCAGCAGCTTGGTAGTAGGGGGCGCGTCCGGCTACACCTTC.

This clonotype was observed a few times. The genes are TRBV27 and TRBJ2-4; 10 bases agree with TRBD1. V lost 5 bases and J lost 2; bases outside the gene matches: 9. Looked up from germline, CDR1 is MNHEY and CDR2 is SMNVEV (reference sequence). This CDR3 is built from 17 residues. The CDR3 spells CASSLGQGVLTKNIQYF. In nucleotides, the CDR3 is TGTGCCAGCAGTCTCGGACAGGGGGTTTTGACCAAAAACATTCAGTACTTC.

This clonotype was observed a handful of times. The V gene is TRBV5-1, the J gene TRBJ1-4, with D possibly being TRBD1 (6 bases). In germline, CDR1 is SGHRS, CDR2 YFSETQ. This CDR3 spans 18 amino acids. Trimming removed 4 bases from V and 7 bases from J, with 26 bases in between. CDR3 sequence: CASSLVGGLSRGSEKLFF. CDR3 sequence (DNA): TGCGCCAGCAGCCTGGTCGGGGGGCTAAGTCGGGGTAGTGAAAAACTGTTTTTT.

This chain joins TRBV7-9 and TRBJ2-5; D is unresolved. This CDR3 comprises 12 residues. CDR1 and CDR2 (germline): SEHNR, FQNEAQ (reference sequence). The V end lost 1 base, the J end lost 8 bases, and 8 bases lay between the germline ends. CDR3 sequence (DNA): TGTGCCAGCAGCTTAGGACCCGCCACCCAGTACTTC. It translates to CASSLGPATQYF.

This sequence joins TRBV6-5 and TRBJ2-1; D call uncertain. Trimming left V 4 bases short and J 7 bases short, with 14 bases between. The germline V gene encodes CDR1 MNHEY and CDR2 SVGAGI. This CDR3 is 14 amino acids long. The CDR3 protein is CASSFDQPQNEQFF. CDR3 DNA: TGTGCCAGCAGTTTTGACCAACCCCAAAATGAGCAGTTCTTC.

This clonotype was seen a few times. The chain is built from TRBV18 and TRBJ2-1, with TRBD2 matching over 11 bases. Trimming took 4 bases from V and 5 from J; bases not matched to a gene: 7. From germline, CDR1 is KGHSH and CDR2 LQKENI. The CDR3 runs 16 residues. The DNA for the CDR3 is TGTGCCAGCTCACTCGGGACTAGCGGAACAAACAATGAGCAGTTCTTC. As protein: CASSLGTSGTNNEQFF.

This clonotype appeared a few times. The CDR3 reads CASSLTLVAGVPVEQFF. CDR3 DNA: TGTGCCAGCAGCTTAACCCTCGTAGCGGGAGTCCCGGTTGAGCAGTTCTTC. The chain employs TRBV7-3 and TRBJ2-1; TRBD2 matches 9 bases. The CDR3 extends over 17 amino acids. The ends lost 0 bases at V and 9 bases at J; junction bases unmatched: 12. CDR1 SGHTA and CDR2 FQGTGA come from the germline V gene.

The sample holds a few counts of this clonotype. The chain has TRBV7-2 and TRBJ2-1; TRBD2 aligns across 7 bases. J was trimmed by 1 base and V by 5 bases; bases with no gene match: 5. The V gene's germline CDR1 is SGHTA and CDR2 FQGNSA. CDR3 length: 15 residues. The CDR3 spells CASSTSGASYNEQFF. The CDR3 DNA follows: TGTGCCAGCAGCACCAGCGGGGCTTCCTACAATGAGCAGTTCTTC.

The chain carries TRBV4-1 and TRBJ2-3, with no clear D. Germline V gene data show CDR1 as MGHRA and CDR2 as YSYEKL. With 3 bases removed from V and 5 bases from J, the gap between germline ends came to 12 bases. CDR3 length equals 14 residues. This chain's CDR3 is CASSQPKVGDTQYF. CDR3 DNA: TGCGCCAGCAGCCAGCCTAAGGTTGGAGATACGCAGTATTTT.

The rearrangement uses TRBV7-2 and TRBJ2-3, with D possibly matching TRBD1 (6 bases). CDR1 and CDR2 from the germline V gene are SGHTA and FQGNSA. This CDR3 is built from 15 residues. V lost 5 bases, J lost 2 bases, and 14 bases lay in between. CDR3 region: CASSLTRQATDTQYF. DNA for the CDR3: TGTGCCAGCAGCCTAACTCGACAGGCCACAGATACGCAGTATTTT.

Ten or more counts support this clonotype. The V call is TRBV15, the J call TRBJ2-7; D might be TRBD1 (7 bases). In germline, CDR1 is LNHNV, CDR2 YYDKDF (reference sequence). This CDR3 spans 13 amino acids. V was shortened by 4 bases and J by 3 bases, with 10 bases between the two germline ends. The DNA of the CDR3 is TGTGCCACCAGCACTCAGGGGGGCTACGAGCAGTACTTC. It specifies CATSTQGGYEQYF.

The chain uses TRBV3-1 and TRBJ2-3; TRBD2 is a possible D gene (6 bases). CDR1 is LGHDT, CDR2 YNNKEL, per germline (reference sequence). This CDR3 spans 12 amino acids. The ends were cut back, 8 bases at V and 5 bases at J, with 11 bases in the middle. This chain's CDR3 is CASWNGGDTQYF. The CDR3 DNA sequence: TGTGCCAGCTGGAACGGGGGAGATACGCAGTATTTT.

This chain uses TRBV29-1 with TRBJ1-3; 10 bases are shared with TRBD1. Germline CDR1 SQVTM, CDR2 ANQGSEA. Trimming cost V 4 bases and J 0 bases; bases outside gene matches: 3. The CDR3 is 15 residues long. CDR3 coding DNA: TGCAGCGTTGTATGGGACAGGGGCTCTGGAAACACCATATATTTT. As protein: CSVVWDRGSGNTIYF.

The sample holds a few counts of this clonotype. V and J are TRBV9 and TRBJ2-3; no definite D call. The CDR3 is made up of 15 amino acids. V was trimmed by 4 bases and J by 5 bases, leaving 17 bases between them. CDR1 and CDR2 (germline): SGDLS, YYNGEE. The chain's CDR3 is CASSPRSSDRDTQYF. As DNA, the CDR3 is TGTGCCAGCAGCCCCCGGTCCTCGGATAGAGATACGCAGTATTTT. Combining the CDR3 with reference TRBV9 and TRBJ2-3 gives the whole variable domain DSGVTQTPKHLITATGQRVTLRCSPRSGDLSVYWYQQSLDQGLQFLIQYYNGEERAKGNILERFSAQQFPDLHSELNLSSLELGDSALYFCASSPRSSDRDTQYFGPGTRLTVL.

This chain uses TRBV3-1 with TRBJ2-5; D remains ambiguous. Trimming shortened V by 0 bases and J by 6 bases, and 5 bases separated the two germline ends. This CDR3 has 12 residues. The V gene's germline CDR1 is LGHDT and CDR2 YNNKEL (reference sequence). CDR3: CASSQDRKTQYF. Here the CDR3 DNA reads TGTGCCAGCAGCCAAGATCGCAAGACCCAGTACTTC.

The sample holds one count of this clonotype. This chain uses TRBV18 with TRBJ2-5; D remains unclear. This CDR3 spans 14 amino acids. The germline V gene encodes CDR1 KGHSH and CDR2 LQKENI. V lost 3 bases to trimming and J lost 4 bases, with 12 bases between them. The CDR3 protein is CASSPQHAAETQYF. CDR3 coding DNA: TGTGCCAGCTCACCCCAGCACGCCGCAGAGACCCAGTACTTC.

This clonotype was detected many times. CDR3 nucleotides: TGTGCCAGCAGTATAGCAAGGCTAGCAGGGGGAGCAGATACGCAGTATTTT. This translates into CASSIARLAGGADTQYF. The V and J genes are TRBV7-2 and TRBJ2-3, with 7 bases matching TRBD1. Germline assignment: CDR1 SGHTA and CDR2 FQGNSA. With V trimmed by 6 bases and J by 4 bases, 16 bases remained unmatched. CDR3 length equals 17 residues.

A few counts support this clonotype. The CDR3 reads CASSPLGNPYGYTF. Here the CDR3 DNA reads TGTGCCAGCTCACCACTAGGCAACCCCTATGGCTACACCTTC. V usage is TRBV18 and J usage is TRBJ1-2; no definite D call. The CDR3 runs 14 residues. Germline lookup yields CDR1 KGHSH and CDR2 LQKENI. Trimming stripped 1 base from V and 4 bases from J, with 10 bases between. Using reference TRBV18 and TRBJ1-2 for the parts outside the CDR3, the full variable domain is NAGVMQNPRHLVRRRGQEARLRCSPMKGHSHVYWYRQLPEEGLKFMVYLQKENIIDESGMPKERFSAEFPKEGPSILRIQQVVRGDSAAYFCASSPLGNPYGYTFGSGTRLTVV.

In its sample, this clonotype was seen a few times. V is TRBV29-1 and J is TRBJ2-5, with D perhaps matching TRBD2 (6 bases). Trimming removed 4 bases at V and 4 bases at J, with 10 bases between. CDR3 length: 12 amino acids. Germline V CDR1 and CDR2: SQVTM, ANQGSEA. The CDR3 DNA follows: TGCAGCGTTGTGGGGGGTGGAGAGACCCAGTACTTC. Encoded protein: CSVVGGGETQYF.

The chain couples TRBV24-1 to TRBJ2-1, with D unclear. Trimming shortened V by 4 bases and J by 8 bases, and 8 bases separated the two germline ends. The CDR3 runs 12 residues. CDR1 is KGHDR, CDR2 SFDVKD, per germline. In DNA, the CDR3 is TGTGCCACCAGTGACCCAGGCGATGAGCAGTTCTTC. This codes for CATSDPGDEQFF.

J is TRBJ1-1 and V is TRBV7-9; 8 bases agree with TRBD1. Per the germline V gene, CDR1 is SEHNR and CDR2 is FQNEAQ (reference sequence). Trimming removed 5 bases from V and 0 bases from J; junction bases left unmatched: 5. The CDR3 extends over 15 amino acids. The CDR3 DNA follows: TGTGCCAGCAGCGAATCCAGGGGGCTGAACACTGAAGCTTTCTTT. Translated, it gives CASSESRGLNTEAFF.

CDR3 DNA: TGTGCCAGCAGCAAAGCGAGACTTCCGGGACTAGCGGCGAGCTACGAGCAGTACTTC. Translation: CASSKARLPGLAASYEQYF. The V gene is TRBV21-1, the J gene TRBJ2-7; the table's D gene call, TRBD2, was not cross checked with the DNA. TRBV21-1 has pseudogene status. This CDR3 spans 19 amino acids.

The gene calls are TRBV7-9 and TRBJ2-2; TRBD1 matches at 9 bases. This CDR3 is built from 15 residues. Germline CDR1 and CDR2: SEHNR and FQNEAQ (reference sequence). J gave up 7 bases and V 5 bases, and 8 bases lay outside the gene matches. The CDR3 loop is CASSLTGGAGGELFF. CDR3 DNA: TGTGCCAGCAGCCTAACAGGGGGCGCCGGCGGGGAGCTGTTTTTT. Full variable domain (remainder filled in from reference TRBV7-9 and TRBJ2-2): DTGVSQNPRHKITKRGQNVTFRCDPISEHNRLYWYRQTLGQGPEFLTYFQNEAQLEKSRLLSDRFSAERPKGSFSTLEIQRTEQGDSAMYLCASSLTGGAGGELFFGEGSRLTVL.